These 17 T cell receptor beta chains share one sample of origin, sequenced in a study of OX40 agonist ivuxolimab in advanced cancers. TCRdb keeps only in-frame clones here, not all; method: immunoSEQ multiplex PCR. The sample lists tens of thousands of clones, 65% to 85% occurring once. The specimen was CD4+ or CD8+ T cells sorted from blood, collected in a trial of the OX40 agonist ivuxolimab. Every receptor here comes from an adult with an advanced solid tumor such as melanoma, head and neck, liver or kidney cancer.

The chain recombines TRBV30 with TRBJ1-1; no clear D gene. Germline V gene data show CDR1 as GTSNPN and CDR2 as SVGIG (reference sequence). V lost 5 bases and J 2 bases, leaving 12 bases between the germline ends. The CDR3 spans 13 residues. The chain's CDR3 is CAWLYTRNTEAFF. In DNA form, the CDR3 reads TGTGCCTGGCTATACACAAGAAACACTGAAGCTTTCTTT.

CDR3 protein: CASSQGGTAAYEQYF. In DNA form, the CDR3 reads TGCGCCAGCAGCCAAGGAGGGACAGCCGCCTACGAGCAGTACTTC. V is TRBV4-1 and J is TRBJ2-7, with 7 bases aligning to TRBD1. CDR3 length: 15 amino acids. Germline CDR1 MGHRA, CDR2 YSYEKL. Unmatched junction bases numbered 5, after V lost 1 base and J lost 2 bases.

This chain connects TRBV30 to TRBJ1-6; 8 bases line up with TRBD1. This CDR3 contains 16 residues. Germline V CDR1 and CDR2: GTSNPN, SVGIG (reference sequence). V lost 4 bases, J lost 5 bases, and 10 bases stayed unmatched. The CDR3 DNA reads as TGTGCCTGGACATCGCCAGGGGGCTTCAATAATTCACCCCTCCACTTT. It is translated as CAWTSPGGFNNSPLHF.

This chain connects TRBV28 to TRBJ1-1, with D tentatively TRBD1 (5 bases). The germline CDR1 and CDR2 sequences are MDHEN and SYDVKM. The CDR3 spans 17 residues. The V end was cut by 6 bases, the J end by 6 bases, with 26 bases between. The CDR3 nucleotides read TGTGCCAGCAGCTTTAATTGGGGGGAGGAGAACTTTGCTGAAGCTTTCTTT. This encodes CASSFNWGEENFAEAFF.

V is TRBV5-1 and J is TRBJ2-7, with D unresolved. This CDR3 comprises 14 residues. Trimming shortened V by 0 bases and J by 0 bases, and 7 bases separated the two germline ends. Germline V gives CDR1 SGHRS, CDR2 YFSETQ. The CDR3 DNA follows: TGCGCCAGCAGCTTGGGCCCGAGCTCCTACGAGCAGTACTTC. It translates to CASSLGPSSYEQYF.

The V and J genes are TRBV6-6 and TRBJ2-7; D gene unclear. This CDR3 comprises 14 residues. Germline CDR1 is MNHNY and CDR2 is SVGAGI (reference sequence). Trimming shortened V by 6 bases and J by 3 bases, and 15 bases separated the two germline ends. CDR3 sequence (DNA): TGTGCCAGCAGCGGCCAGAAGTTATACTACGAGCAGTACTTC. Protein sequence: CASSGQKLYYEQYF.

This sequence joins TRBV5-4 and TRBJ2-3, with D uncertain. The CDR3 is 16 amino acids. V lost 0 bases to trimming and J lost 0 bases, with 11 bases between them. Germline-derived CDR1 and CDR2 are SGHNT and YYREEE (reference sequence). This CDR3 reads CASSLGVGASTDTQYF. The DNA for the CDR3 is TGTGCCAGCAGCTTGGGTGTAGGAGCTAGCACAGATACGCAGTATTTT.

V is TRBV5-4 and J is TRBJ2-5; 8 bases are a match to TRBD2. This CDR3 contains 15 residues. Germline CDR1 is SGHNT and CDR2 is YYREEE (reference sequence). Trimming took 0 bases from V and 5 from J; bases not matched to a gene: 6. CDR3 region: CASSLGAGARETQYF. In DNA, the CDR3 is TGTGCCAGCAGCTTGGGAGCGGGGGCACGCGAGACCCAGTACTTC.

V is TRBV19 and J is TRBJ2-7, with 10 nucleotides matching TRBD1. The CDR3 runs to 15 residues. CDR1 LNHDA and CDR2 SQIVND come from the germline V gene (reference sequence). Trimming cost V 7 bases and J 2 bases; bases outside gene matches: 8. CDR3 loop: CASMGYGQGAYEQYF. The CDR3 region has the DNA TGTGCCAGTATGGGGTACGGACAGGGGGCCTACGAGCAGTACTTC.

The chain employs TRBV2 and TRBJ1-5, with a tentative D call TRBD1 (5 bases). Deletions cut 2 bases from V and 4 bases from J, with 9 bases between. The CDR3 length is 14 residues. Germline V gene data show CDR1 as SNHLY and CDR2 as FYNNEI. CDR3 in amino acids: CASSENGGNQPQHF. The DNA of the CDR3 is TGTGCCAGCAGTGAAAATGGGGGGAATCAGCCCCAGCATTTT.

The rearrangement joins TRBV7-9 to TRBJ2-3; the match to TRBD2 covers 11 bases. Germline-derived CDR1 and CDR2 are SEHNR and FQNEAQ (reference sequence). Germline trimming cut 4 bases from V and 3 bases from J; bases unmatched to any gene: 6. The CDR3 is 16 amino acids. The CDR3 coding sequence is TGTGCCAGCAGCTCCCGGACTAGCGGGTTGACAGATACGCAGTATTTT. It encodes CASSSRTSGLTDTQYF.

The chain is built from TRBV7-9 and TRBJ1-4; tentatively, D is TRBD1 (6 bases). The CDR3 has 17 amino acids. In germline, CDR1 is SEHNR, CDR2 FQNEAQ (reference sequence). With 6 bases removed from V and 0 bases from J, the gap between germline ends came to 17 bases. The chain's CDR3 is CASSFYRDKATNEKLFF. Here the CDR3 DNA reads TGTGCCAGCAGTTTTTACCGGGACAAAGCAACTAATGAAAAACTGTTTTTT.

This chain uses TRBV5-1 with TRBJ2-1, with 10 bases lining up with TRBD2. The germline V gene encodes CDR1 SGHRS and CDR2 YFSETQ. CDR3 size: 14 residues. Trimming took 4 bases from V and 7 from J; bases not matched to a gene: 5. CDR3 coding DNA: TGCGCCAGCAGCCTAGCGGGAGAGATTAATGAGCAGTTCTTC. The encoded protein is CASSLAGEINEQFF.

This chain joins TRBV2 and TRBJ2-3, with D perhaps TRBD1 or TRBD2 (5 bases each). Germline V lookup: CDR1 SNHLY, CDR2 FYNNEI. The CDR3 spans 14 residues. Deletions cut 8 bases from V and 7 bases from J, with 19 bases between. The CDR3 here is CASAGTSVRNTQYF. The CDR3 bases are TGTGCCAGCGCCGGGACGTCAGTCAGGAATACGCAGTATTTT.

The chain links TRBV7-2 to TRBJ2-7; TRBD1 matches at 8 bases. With V trimmed by 4 bases and J by 2 bases, 4 bases remained unmatched. The CDR3 spans 14 residues. Germline-derived CDR1 and CDR2 are SGHTA and FQGNSA. The CDR3 protein is CASSSDRGPYEQYF. The CDR3 DNA follows: TGTGCCAGCAGCTCCGACAGGGGACCCTACGAGCAGTACTTC.

This chain links TRBV2 with TRBJ1-2; the D gene is possibly TRBD1 (5 bases). This CDR3 has 13 amino acids. The germline CDR1 and CDR2 sequences are SNHLY and FYNNEI. Deletions cut 7 bases from V and 8 bases from J, with 17 bases between. In DNA, the CDR3 is TGTGCCAGCAATACCGGGGGGTATGTGGGCTACACCTTC. Amino acids: CASNTGGYVGYTF.

CDR3 region: CASRTGGGTGELFF. DNA of the CDR3: TGTGCCAGCAGAACAGGGGGTGGTACCGGGGAGCTGTTTTTT. The rearrangement uses TRBV9 and TRBJ2-2, with 8 nucleotides matching TRBD1. Germline loops: CDR1 SGDLS, CDR2 YYNGEE. V dropped 5 bases and J dropped 5; count of bases not matched to a gene: 5. CDR3 length: 14 amino acids.